The 5 T cell receptor beta chains in this list originate from one sample, sequenced in a study of blood T cell repertoires in COVID-19. Sequenced by immunoSEQ multiplex PCR; TCRdb stores in-frame clones only, minus some. The sample has some 140,000 clones, roughly 77% seen once. The sequenced sample consisted of peripheral blood. The receptors derive from a woman in her sixties or seventies with COVID-19, enrolled during active disease.

The chain combines TRBV2 with TRBJ2-7; D gene unclear. V lost 6 bases and J lost 6, with 9 bases in between. There are 11 residues in the CDR3. Germline CDR1 reads SNHLY; CDR2 reads FYNNEI. The CDR3 bases are TGTGCCAGCAGCACCAGTCTCGAGCAGTACTTC. Its translation is CASSTSLEQYF.

The chain carries TRBV4-1 and TRBJ1-1, with a weak D call TRBD1 (6 bases). V was shortened by 5 bases and J by 1 base, with 17 bases between the two germline ends. Per germline, CDR1 MGHRA and CDR2 YSYEKL. The CDR3 extends over 16 amino acids. Here the CDR3 DNA reads TGCGCCAGCAGCGCAAGGGGGGGAGGGACGAACACTGAAGCTTTCTTT. This gives the protein CASSARGGGTNTEAFF.

The sample holds one count of this clone. The chain joins TRBV4-2 to TRBJ2-2; 8 bases are a match to TRBD2. The germline V gene has CDR1 LGHNA and CDR2 YNFKEQ. After removal of 8 bases from V and 4 bases from J, the junction contained 9 bases not matched to a gene. CDR3 length: 15 residues. CDR3 loop: CASRRGGGATGELFF. In nucleotides, the CDR3 is TGTGCCAGCCGCCGGGGGGGCGGGGCCACCGGGGAGCTGTTTTTT.

V is TRBV5-1 and J is TRBJ2-3; weak D call: TRBD2 (7 bases). The CDR3 covers 16 residues. Germline V CDR1 and CDR2: SGHRS, YFSETQ. The germline V and J ends were trimmed by 1 base and 6 bases, with 18 bases remaining between them. CDR3 loop: CASSLSGGPQGDTQYF. In nucleotides, the CDR3 is TGCGCCAGCAGCTTGTCCGGGGGGCCTCAGGGTGATACGCAGTATTTT.

The DNA for the CDR3 is TGTGCCAGCTCACCCCACAGGGGGACTGAAGCTTTCTTT. Translating it yields CASSPHRGTEAFF. V and J are TRBV18 and TRBJ1-1; TRBD1 matches at 8 bases. Unmatched junction bases numbered 2, after V lost 3 bases and J lost 5 bases. CDR3 size: 13 residues. Germline CDR1 reads KGHSH; CDR2 reads LQKENI.